This T cell receptor (beta chain) emerged from a study of T cells in Graves' hyperthyroidism and ophthalmopathy. CDR1 is GTSNPN, CDR2 SVGIG, per germline (reference sequence). This CDR3 spans 15 amino acids. The ends were cut back, 3 bases at V and 3 bases at J, with 15 bases in the middle. RNA transcripts gave rise to amplified TCR beta CDR3 regions. TCR CDR3 regions were first amplified by RT-PCR with HTBI primers. TCRdb processed the multiplex PCR reads anew with MiXCR; each CDR3 protein has one entry. Of 450,000 to 700,000 distinct CDR3 sequences in the sample, approximately 44% were seen once. Material: peripheral blood or thyroid tissue (not recorded which). This clonotype was sampled from an adult woman with Graves' disease, either hyperthyroidism or ophthalmopathy (not recorded which). The gene calls are TRBV30 and TRBJ1-5; D is perhaps TRBD1 (6 bases). In DNA form, the CDR3 reads TGTGCCTGGAGGCCCCCAGGGGTGGTCAATCAGCCCCAGCATTTT. Translating gives CAWRPPGVVNQPQHF.